This T cell receptor beta chain was profiled in a study of cytomegalovirus exposure and HLA in healthy donors. Study-wide results and limits: Researchers had no immune exposure information except CMV serostatus available.

Germline assignment: CDR1 MNHNS and CDR2 SASEGT. V lost 5 bases, J lost 7 bases, and 5 bases stayed unmatched. The CDR3 is made up of 14 amino acids. The primer mix had 60 Vbeta and 13 Jbeta primers. Profiled with immunoSEQ multiplex PCR; TCRdb holds only in-frame clones, not every one. The data show about 76,000 clones, more than 65% seen once. As concerns this clone: The antigen remains undetermined.

The J gene is TRBJ1-5, the V gene TRBV6-1; 10 nucleotides align to TRBD1. The receptor comes from a woman in her 40s in good health and CMV-seropositive. Material for sequencing was PBMCs. The CDR3 nucleotides are TGTGCCAGCAGTTCGACAGGGGGCGGGCAGCCCCAGCATTTT. This encodes CASSSTGGGQPQHF.